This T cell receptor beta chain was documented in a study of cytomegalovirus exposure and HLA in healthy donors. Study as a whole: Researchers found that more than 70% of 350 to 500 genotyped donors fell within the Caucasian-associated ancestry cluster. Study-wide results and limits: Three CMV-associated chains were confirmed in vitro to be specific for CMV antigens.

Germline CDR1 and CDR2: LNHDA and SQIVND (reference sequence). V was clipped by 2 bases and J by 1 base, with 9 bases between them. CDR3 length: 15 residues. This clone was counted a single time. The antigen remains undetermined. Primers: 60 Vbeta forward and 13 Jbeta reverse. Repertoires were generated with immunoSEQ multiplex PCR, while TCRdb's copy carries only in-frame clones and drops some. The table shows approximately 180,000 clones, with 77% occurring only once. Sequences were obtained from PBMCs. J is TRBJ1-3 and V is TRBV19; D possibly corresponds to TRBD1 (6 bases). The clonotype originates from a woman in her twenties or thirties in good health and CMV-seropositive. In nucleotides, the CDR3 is TGTGCCAGTAGTATAAACAGGGAATCTGGAAACACCATATATTTT. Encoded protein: CASSINRESGNTIYF.